This T cell receptor beta chain was observed in a study of T cells in Graves' hyperthyroidism and ophthalmopathy (dated by TCRdb to the late 2010s). The study in broad terms: Peripheral blood samples were taken at initial diagnosis, before any treatment was given. A discovery cohort of around 100 patients, about 43 with Graves' ophthalmopathy and 55 to 65 with stable Graves' hyperthyroidism, was used to find distinguishing TCR V-J signatures. Whether ophthalmopathy could be predicted prospectively was tested in an independent validation cohort made up of fewer than 20 hyperthyroidism patients plus 17 patients who later progressed to ophthalmopathy. The 85 to 100 discovery patients were randomly split 7:3 into training and test sets. In about 6 Graves' hyperthyroidism patients, the study also compared T-cell repertoires from thyroid tissue with T-cell repertoires from blood. After blood sampling, hyperthyroidism patients were treated with methimazole at a starting dose of 30 mg daily, and ophthalmopathy patients were treated with high-dose intravenous methylprednisolone. The paper describes TCR Vbeta CDR3 sequencing of 135 peripheral blood samples, made up of roughly 45 ophthalmopathy patients, some 80 hyperthyroidism patients and 17 progressor patients.

The full study reports these points: A 13 V-J signature model separated ophthalmopathy from stable hyperthyroidism, with 87.88% sensitivity and 81% to 83% specificity in cross-validation and 80%/75% in testing. No statistical method was used to set the sample size in advance, and investigators knew the group allocation. In validation, the model predicted progression to ophthalmopathy with over 65% sensitivity and 72% to 85% specificity, a median of about six months before onset. Blood samples also contained most of the expanded thyroid clonotypes (frequency above 0.001), which suggests that blood repertoires may reflect thyroid immune responses.

Ophthalmopathy patients had moderately to severely active disease, Clinical Activity Score of at least 3, NOSPECS grade of at least 4, and duration under 3 months. The study excluded patients with uncontrolled infections, other autoimmune diseases, pregnancy or lactation. Clinical symptoms, serum thyroxine and TRAb, thyroid ultrasound, and orbital computed tomography formed the basis for the diagnoses. PBMCs were isolated from about 10 ml of fresh peripheral blood by Ficoll-Paque density gradient centrifugation. Total RNA was extracted with Trizol reagent, and quality was checked on an Agilent 2100 Bioanalyzer. Many counts were recorded for this clonotype. Its antigen is not yet known. Per-nucleotide qualities are absent, and no much larger clonotype sits a single base away. Measured from the cysteine to the phenylalanine, the CDR3 is 13 residues long. The kept DNA is CDR3 alone, 39 bases in frame from the first base. From the germline V gene (reference sequence), CDR1 is SEHNR and CDR2 is FQNEAQ. Trimming costs V 5 bases and J 2 bases, and their ends lie 10 bases apart.

The TCR beta CDR3 regions were amplified from RNA transcripts. A first-round RT-PCR of the TCR CDR3 used the HTBI primer set with the Qiagen OneStep RT-PCR kit. Libraries were constructed in a second round of multiplex PCR, after which size selection and purification were performed. The libraries were sequenced on an Illumina HiSeq2000 using paired-end 100 bp reads. As for the original processing: SOAPnuke was used to process the raw data, with reads discarded if the reads contained adapters or uncalled bases, had a mean Phred below 15, or lacked an exact constant-primer or identifier match. High-quality paired reads were merged using COPE v1.2.5, and each unique nucleotide sequence was defined as a clonotype. MiTCR v1.1 was used to align the clonotypes against IMGT TRBV, TRBD and TRBJ reference segments. The analysis included only V-J combinations with a frequency above 0.0001, which together covered 99.2% of the repertoires. A TCS score was defined as the ratio of F50 (clonal expansion) to E x V (chaos), with BLOSUM62-based TCRdist applied between CDR3 peptides within each V-J. Welch's t-statistics and random forest reduced 500 to 550 V-J features to fewer than 15, which were used in a naive Bayes classifier (R e1071). The Morisita-Horn index was used to measure how similar the thyroid and blood repertoires were. TCRdb reanalyzed the raw reads on its own, using fastp at Q25 for trimming and MiXCR for clone calling, and kept in-frame beta chains. CDR3 protein sequences are deduplicated, and each keeps its most common genes and DNA. Clone size and V and J calls follow TCRdb, not the original study. This sample is represented by hundreds of thousands of distinct CDR3 sequences; about 14% of them were singletons. 3.5% to 4.5% of the sample belongs to the ten largest clones.

The chain was built from TRBV7-9 and TRBJ2-7; no D segment can be confidently identified. The sample was blood. The source is a woman aged 40 to 49 with Graves' ophthalmopathy. The sequenced DNA is TGTGCCAGCAGCCTAATTACAACCTACGAGCAGTACTTC. The encoded protein is CASSLITTYEQYF.